These T cell receptor beta chains were read from a single sample in a study of identical twins. TCRdb itself ran the 5' RACE reads through MiXCR, one entry per CDR3 protein. Here the sample spans 1.5 million to 2 million distinct CDR3 sequences, about 31% being singletons. The specimen was cord blood. These receptors were taken from a newborn girl in good health. CDR3s include the opening cysteine and the closing phenylalanine or tryptophan. Fields, in order: D gene, clone size, J gene, V gene, CDR3 protein, CDR3 DNA. D genes are given only for firm matches. Clone sizes are given selectively: once, few, many, or a class where the clone is expanded.

d_call: TRBD2; clone_size: few; j_call: TRBJ2-1; v_call: TRBV20-1; cdr3_aa: CSTRRLAGDREQFF; cdr3_nt: TGCAGTACCCGGAGGCTAGCGGGAGACAGGGAGCAGTTCTTC
d_call: NA; clone_size: few; j_call: TRBJ1-2; v_call: TRBV5-6; cdr3_aa: CASSSGFGYTF; cdr3_nt: TGTGCCAGCAGCTCAGGGTTTGGCTACACCTTC
d_call: TRBD2; clone_size: NA; j_call: TRBJ2-4; v_call: TRBV11-2; cdr3_aa: CASSSRLAGNIQYF; cdr3_nt: TGTGCCAGCAGCTCCCGATTAGCGGGAAACATTCAGTACTTC
d_call: TRBD1; clone_size: NA; j_call: TRBJ1-4; v_call: TRBV5-5; cdr3_aa: CASSKGQGKLFF; cdr3_nt: TGTGCCAGCAGCAAGGGACAGGGAAAACTGTTTTTT
d_call: TRBD1; clone_size: few; j_call: TRBJ1-4; v_call: TRBV4-2; cdr3_aa: CASSGTGGSEKLFF; cdr3_nt: TGTGCCAGCAGCGGAACAGGGGGAAGTGAAAAACTGTTTTTT
d_call: TRBD2; clone_size: few; j_call: TRBJ2-5; v_call: TRBV3-1; cdr3_aa: CASSQDTLAGGPQETQYF; cdr3_nt: TGTGCCAGCAGCCAAGATACACTAGCGGGGGGTCCCCAAGAGACCCAGTACTTC
d_call: TRBD2; clone_size: few; j_call: TRBJ2-3; v_call: TRBV7-9; cdr3_aa: CASRTRVERGGDTQYF; cdr3_nt: TGTGCCAGCAGGACTCGGGTTGAGCGGGGGGGAGATACGCAGTATTTT
d_call: TRBD1; clone_size: few; j_call: TRBJ1-5; v_call: TRBV6-1; cdr3_aa: CASTRDRVGGSNQPQHF; cdr3_nt: TGTGCCAGCACCCGAGACAGGGTGGGGGGAAGCAATCAGCCCCAGCATTTT
d_call: NA; clone_size: many; j_call: TRBJ2-7; v_call: TRBV29-1; cdr3_aa: CSVEGESYEQYF; cdr3_nt: TGCAGCGTTGAAGGGGAATCCTACGAGCAGTACTTC
d_call: NA; clone_size: NA; j_call: TRBJ1-5; v_call: TRBV27; cdr3_aa: CASSLSRANQPQHF; cdr3_nt: TGTGCCAGCAGTTTATCAAGGGCCAATCAGCCCCAGCATTTT
d_call: NA; clone_size: NA; j_call: TRBJ2-2; v_call: TRBV6-2/TRBV6-3; cdr3_aa: CASSYPRAGELFF; cdr3_nt: TGTGCCAGCAGTTACCCTAGAGCCGGGGAGCTGTTTTTT
d_call: NA; clone_size: NA; j_call: TRBJ2-5; v_call: TRBV15; cdr3_aa: CATSRDRTYQETQYF; cdr3_nt: TGTGCCACCAGCAGAGATAGGACATACCAAGAGACCCAGTACTTC
d_call: NA; clone_size: NA; j_call: TRBJ2-3; v_call: TRBV7-2; cdr3_aa: CASSPRLSRRSTDTQYF; cdr3_nt: TGTGCCAGCAGCCCCCGTCTTAGCCGTCGGTCCACAGATACGCAGTATTTT
d_call: NA; clone_size: many; j_call: TRBJ2-3; v_call: TRBV11-2; cdr3_aa: CASSSQRASTQYF; cdr3_nt: TGTGCCAGCAGCTCCCAGCGAGCTAGTACGCAGTATTTT
d_call: NA; clone_size: few; j_call: TRBJ1-4; v_call: TRBV4-1; cdr3_aa: CASNLDSTATNEKLFF; cdr3_nt: TGCGCCAGCAACTTGGACAGTACCGCAACTAATGAAAAACTGTTTTTT